The 3 T cell receptor beta chains below all came from one sample that was sequenced in a study of blood T cell repertoires in COVID-19 (dated by TCRdb to about 2020). Libraries were constructed by the immunoSEQ multiplex PCR assay. TCRdb carries this immuneACCESS record with in-frame sequences only. Its versions omit some clonotypes, under half of them owing to an unresolved V gene in the studies checked, with the rest unexplained. Counted in this sample were approximately 300,000 clones; around 92% of them appeared once. The ten biggest clones cover 1.5% to 2% of the sample. Sequencing used peripheral blood. The receptors shown here come from a woman aged 25 to 45 with COVID-19, enrolled during active disease.

V gene TRBV11-2 combines with J gene TRBJ2-1; 13 bases line up with TRBD2. The germline V gene encodes CDR1 SGHAT and CDR2 FQNNGV. J lost 10 bases, V lost 3 bases, and 3 bases had no gene match. This CDR3 is 14 amino acids long. CDR3 DNA sequence: TGTGCCAGCAGCTTGACTAGCGGGGGGATGGAGCAGTTCTTC. Translation gives CASSLTSGGMEQFF.

This clone was seen a handful of times. The genes are TRBV5-1 and TRBJ1-1; 8 nucleotides match TRBD1. Germline lookup yields CDR1 SGHRS and CDR2 YFSETQ. The J segment lost 7 bases and the V segment lost 3 bases, leaving 8 bases of the junction unmatched. CDR3 length equals 14 residues. In DNA form, the CDR3 reads TGCGCCAGCAGCTATTATGGACAGGGTGATGAAGCTTTCTTT. Residues: CASSYYGQGDEAFF. Filled out from reference TRBV5-1 and TRBJ1-1, the complete variable domain reads KAGVTQTPRYLIKTRGQQVTLSCSPISGHRSVSWYQQTPGQGLQFLFEYFSETQRNKGNFPGRFSGRQFSNSRSEMNVSTLELGDSALYLCASSYYGQGDEAFFGQGTRLTVV.

The chain recombines TRBV27 with TRBJ1-1, with 9 nucleotides matching TRBD1. V shed 8 bases, J shed 5 bases, and the junction held 12 bases outside the gene matches. The germline CDR1 and CDR2 sequences are MNHEY and SMNVEV (reference sequence). The CDR3 has 15 amino acids. In DNA form, the CDR3 reads TGTGCCAGCGGGTCAAACAGGGGGCTTGGAACTGAAGCTTTCTTT. Amino acid sequence: CASGSNRGLGTEAFF.